The 17 T cell receptor beta chains below all came from one sample that was sequenced in a study of CD8+ T cells in alopecia areata. RNA was extracted and reverse transcribed into cDNA as the sequencing template. Produced via immunoSEQ multiplex PCR; TCRdb's table is partial and in-frame only. The repertoire holds about 76,000 clones, with 25% to 30% as singletons. Treatment noted: oral pan-JAK inhibitor, 5-10 mg twice daily. Sequenced material: CD8+ T cells sorted from blood, taken at week 4, from a patient treated with tofacitinib. These receptors all stem from a human donor with alopecia areata.

This clone was counted a few times. The V call is TRBV4-1, the J call TRBJ2-7, with 8 nucleotides matching TRBD1. Trimming cost V 3 bases and J 5 bases; bases outside gene matches: 6. CDR1 and CDR2 from the germline V gene are MGHRA and YSYEKL. The CDR3 is 14 residues long. CDR3 nucleotides: TGCGCCAGCAGCCAGGCAGGGGGCGGCGACGAGCAGTACTTC. It is translated as CASSQAGGGDEQYF.

The chain links TRBV9 to TRBJ1-1; D uncertain. Per the germline V gene, CDR1 is SGDLS and CDR2 is YYNGEE. V lost 0 bases, J lost 2 bases, and 8 bases lay in between. The CDR3 is made up of 14 amino acids. CDR3 amino acids: CASSVEGYNTEAFF. The CDR3 nucleotides are TGTGCCAGCAGCGTAGAAGGGTACAACACTGAAGCTTTCTTT.

The chain employs TRBV29-1 and TRBJ1-2, with D perhaps matching TRBD1 (5 bases). This CDR3 region has 15 residues. Trimming removed 2 bases from V and 8 bases from J, with 21 bases in between. Per the germline V gene, CDR1 is SQVTM and CDR2 is ANQGSEA. The CDR3 region is CSVEINLGVVRGYTF. CDR3 nucleotides: TGCAGCGTTGAAATCAATTTGGGGGTGGTAAGGGGCTACACCTTC.

This clone was detected ten times or more. This chain uses TRBV6-5 with TRBJ2-6; D call uncertain. V was shortened by 5 bases and J by 4 bases, with 12 bases between the two germline ends. There are 15 residues in the CDR3. Per the germline V gene, CDR1 is MNHEY and CDR2 is SVGAGI. This CDR3 is CASSLSLSGANVLTF. In DNA, the CDR3 is TGTGCCAGCAGTCTAAGTCTCTCCGGGGCCAACGTCCTGACTTTC.

This clone was detected a few times. The V call is TRBV11-3, the J call TRBJ2-2; tentatively, D is TRBD1 (6 bases). CDR3 length: 15 amino acids. The V end was cut by 4 bases, the J end by 6 bases, with 15 bases between. The germline V gene has CDR1 SGHNT and CDR2 YENEEA. CDR3 DNA: TGTGCCAGCAGCTCTCGGACAGCTGGGCCCGGGGAGCTGTTTTTT. It is translated as CASSSRTAGPGELFF.

V usage is TRBV9 and J usage is TRBJ2-1, with 11 nucleotides matching TRBD2. The CDR3 contains 14 residues. From germline, CDR1 is SGDLS and CDR2 YYNGEE. V was pared by 3 bases and J by 6 bases, with 2 bases of the junction left unmatched. The CDR3 coding sequence is TGTGCCAGCAGCGGACTAGCGGGAAGCAATGAGCAGTTCTTC. Translated: CASSGLAGSNEQFF.

The J gene is TRBJ1-2, the V gene TRBV9, with TRBD1 matching over 7 bases. V lost 3 bases to trimming and J lost 2 bases; unmatched junction nucleotides: 7. Germline lookup yields CDR1 SGDLS and CDR2 YYNGEE. CDR3 length: 15 amino acids. The CDR3 loop reads CASSGSDRTNYGYTF. The CDR3 bases are TGTGCCAGCAGCGGATCGGACAGGACGAACTATGGCTACACCTTC.

The sample holds a few counts of this clone. J is TRBJ2-7 and V is TRBV27, with 10 bases aligning to TRBD1. The CDR3 runs to 15 residues. Germline lookup yields CDR1 MNHEY and CDR2 SMNVEV (reference sequence). J lost 5 bases, V lost 4 bases, and 8 bases had no gene match. The CDR3 sequence is CASSSPGTGDDEQYF. In DNA, the CDR3 is TGTGCCAGCAGTTCCCCTGGGACAGGGGATGACGAGCAGTACTTC.

The chain links TRBV29-1 to TRBJ2-4; no clear D gene. The CDR3 spans 15 residues. V was clipped by 5 bases and J by 8 bases, with 22 bases between them. Germline V gives CDR1 SQVTM, CDR2 ANQGSEA. The CDR3, as DNA: TGCAGCGTTTCGGGCGGCGGCCCCACATACGACATTCAGTACTTC. This codes for CSVSGGGPTYDIQYF. The full variable domain, with the rest looked up from reference TRBV29-1 and TRBJ2-4, is SAVISQKPSRDICQRGTSLTIQCQVDSQVTMMFWYRQQPGQSLTLIATANQGSEATYESGFVIDKFPISRPNLTFSTLTVSNMSPEDSSIYLCSVSGGGPTYDIQYFGAGTRLSVL.

This clone was counted between two and nine times. The rearrangement joins TRBV27 to TRBJ1-2; no clear D. CDR3 length: 15 amino acids. The V and J ends lost 3 bases and 8 bases respectively, with 19 bases between them. From germline, CDR1 is MNHEY and CDR2 SMNVEV (reference sequence). The CDR3 spells CASSFSPGSLEGYTF. The DNA of the CDR3 is TGTGCCAGCAGTTTCTCTCCAGGAAGCCTTGAGGGCTACACCTTC.

This rearrangement joins TRBV29-1 to TRBJ1-2, with 8 bases lining up with TRBD1. The trim removed 3 bases at V and 6 bases at J, leaving 6 bases unmatched. Germline V gives CDR1 SQVTM, CDR2 ANQGSEA. This CDR3 spans 13 amino acids. In DNA, the CDR3 is TGCAGCGTTGAGAGACAGGGGTCCCATGGCTACACCTTC. Amino acids: CSVERQGSHGYTF.

The chain is built from TRBV2 and TRBJ2-1; 7 bases are a match to TRBD1. The CDR3 totals 14 residues. Per germline, CDR1 SNHLY and CDR2 FYNNEI. The ends lost 4 bases at V and 15 bases at J; junction bases unmatched: 15. CDR3 in DNA: TGTGCCAGCAGTGGACAGGGAGCACAAGCTCGGCGGTTCTTC. Translation gives CASSGQGAQARRFF.

This clone was counted many times. The DNA for the CDR3 is TGCGCCAGCAGCCAAGAAGGTCCACGAAGGAATGAGCAGTTCTTC. Its protein is CASSQEGPRRNEQFF. V gene TRBV4-3 combines with J gene TRBJ2-1; D is undetermined. Trimming shortened V by 0 bases and J by 7 bases, and 13 bases separated the two germline ends. CDR1 is LGHNA, CDR2 YSLEER, per germline. The CDR3 covers 15 residues.

The V gene is TRBV29-1, the J gene TRBJ1-4, with 9 bases that match TRBD1. Germline-derived CDR1 and CDR2 are SQVTM and ANQGSEA. The CDR3 length is 14 residues. Losses at the gene ends were 6 bases for V and 6 bases for J; bases not matched to a gene: 8. The CDR3 bases are TGCAGCGTCAGCCCGGGACAGGGAGATGAAAAACTGTTTTTT. Translation gives CSVSPGQGDEKLFF.

This clone has only a few counts. This sequence joins TRBV14 and TRBJ2-7; 7 bases line up with TRBD2. Germline V gene sequence: CDR1 SGHDN, CDR2 FVKESK. After removal of 0 bases from V and 3 bases from J, the junction contained 5 bases not matched to a gene. CDR3 length: 15 amino acids. CDR3 in DNA: TGTGCCAGCAGCCAAGATTCGGGAGGTTTCTACGAGCAGTACTTC. Amino acids: CASSQDSGGFYEQYF.

This clone was counted ten times or more. The chain uses TRBV4-1 and TRBJ1-4; no clear D. The CDR3 is 12 amino acids. CDR1 is MGHRA, CDR2 YSYEKL, per germline. Trimming pared 1 base from V and 7 bases from J, leaving 4 bases between. This chain's CDR3 is CASSQGSEKLFF. The CDR3 coding sequence is TGCGCCAGCAGCCAAGGATCTGAAAAACTGTTTTTT.

This clone was seen a handful of times. V and J are TRBV27 and TRBJ2-5; TRBD2 is a possible D gene (5 bases). The CDR3 is made up of 14 amino acids. With 3 bases removed from V and 5 bases from J, the gap between germline ends came to 13 bases. Germline assignment: CDR1 MNHEY and CDR2 SMNVEV (reference sequence). The CDR3 nucleotides are TGTGCCAGCAGTTTGAGGTGGGAGTTCGAGACCCAGTACTTC. Amino acids: CASSLRWEFETQYF.